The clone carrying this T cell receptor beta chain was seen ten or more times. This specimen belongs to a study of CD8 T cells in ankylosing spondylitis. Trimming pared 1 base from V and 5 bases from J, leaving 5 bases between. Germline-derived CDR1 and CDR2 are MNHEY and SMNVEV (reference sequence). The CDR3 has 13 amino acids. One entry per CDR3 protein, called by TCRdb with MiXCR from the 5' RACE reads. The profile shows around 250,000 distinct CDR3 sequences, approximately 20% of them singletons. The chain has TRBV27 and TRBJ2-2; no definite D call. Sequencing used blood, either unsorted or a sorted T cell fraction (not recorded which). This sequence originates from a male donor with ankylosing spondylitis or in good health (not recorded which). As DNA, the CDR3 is TGTGCCAGCAGTTTATTCGGTACCGGGGAGCTGTTTTTT. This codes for CASSLFGTGELFF.